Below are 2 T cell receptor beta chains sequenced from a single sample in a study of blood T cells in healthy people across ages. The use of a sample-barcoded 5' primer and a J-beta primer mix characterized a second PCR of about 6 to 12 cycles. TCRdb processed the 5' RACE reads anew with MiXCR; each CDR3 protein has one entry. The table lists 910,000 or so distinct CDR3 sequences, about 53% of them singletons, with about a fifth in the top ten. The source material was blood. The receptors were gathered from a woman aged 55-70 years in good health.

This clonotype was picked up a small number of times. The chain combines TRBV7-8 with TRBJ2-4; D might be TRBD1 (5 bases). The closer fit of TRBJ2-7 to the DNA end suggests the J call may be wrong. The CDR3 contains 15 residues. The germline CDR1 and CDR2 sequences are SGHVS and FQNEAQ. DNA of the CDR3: TGTGCCAGCAGCTTCGGGCAGGGTTGGTCCTACGAGCAGTACTTC. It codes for CASSFGQGWSYEQYF.

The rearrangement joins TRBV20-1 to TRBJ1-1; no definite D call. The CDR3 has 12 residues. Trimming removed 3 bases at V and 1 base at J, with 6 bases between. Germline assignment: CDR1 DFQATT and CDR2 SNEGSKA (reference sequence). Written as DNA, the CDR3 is TGCAGTGCTAGCGACGGGAACACTGAAGCTTTCTTT. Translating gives CSASDGNTEAFF.